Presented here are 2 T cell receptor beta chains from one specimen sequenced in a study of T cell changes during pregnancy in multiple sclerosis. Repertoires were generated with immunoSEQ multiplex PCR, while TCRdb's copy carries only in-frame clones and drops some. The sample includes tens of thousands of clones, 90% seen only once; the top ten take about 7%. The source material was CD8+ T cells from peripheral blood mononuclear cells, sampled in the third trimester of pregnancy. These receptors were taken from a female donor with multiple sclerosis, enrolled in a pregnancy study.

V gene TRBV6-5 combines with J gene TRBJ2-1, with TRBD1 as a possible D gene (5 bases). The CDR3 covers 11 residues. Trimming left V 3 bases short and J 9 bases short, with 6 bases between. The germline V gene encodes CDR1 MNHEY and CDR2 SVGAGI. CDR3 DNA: TGTGCCAGCAGTTATGACAGTGAGCAGTTCTTC. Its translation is CASSYDSEQFF.

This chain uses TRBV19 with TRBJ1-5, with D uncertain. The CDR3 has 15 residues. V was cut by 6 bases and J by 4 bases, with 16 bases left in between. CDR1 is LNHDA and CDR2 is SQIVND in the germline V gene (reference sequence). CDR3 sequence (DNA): TGTGCCAGTAGCGCGGGTTTGGCCACGAATCAGCCCCAGCATTTT. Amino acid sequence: CASSAGLATNQPQHF.